These 10 T cell receptor beta chains share one sample of origin, sequenced in a study of blood T cell repertoires in COVID-19. This table comes from immunoSEQ multiplex PCR, and its TCRdb copy is limited to in-frame clones, with some not included. There are approximately 310,000 clones in the sample; approximately 87% occur only once, and 7.8% lies in the top ten. The sample comprised peripheral blood. The receptor set was obtained from a woman aged 45-60 years who had recovered from COVID-19.

The V gene is TRBV5-1, the J gene TRBJ2-3; D remains ambiguous. Germline-derived CDR1 and CDR2 are SGHRS and YFSETQ. V lost 5 bases to trimming and J lost 4 bases, with 17 bases between them. The CDR3 runs 15 residues. CDR3 sequence (DNA): TGCGCCAGCAGAGGTTCCCGCGGCCCCCCAGATACGCAGTATTTT. It is translated as CASRGSRGPPDTQYF. Drawing the rest from reference TRBV5-1 and TRBJ2-3, the complete variable domain is KAGVTQTPRYLIKTRGQQVTLSCSPISGHRSVSWYQQTPGQGLQFLFEYFSETQRNKGNFPGRFSGRQFSNSRSEMNVSTLELGDSALYLCASRGSRGPPDTQYFGPGTRLTVL.

This rearrangement joins TRBV4-2 to TRBJ1-1; TRBD1 matches at 11 bases. Unmatched junction bases numbered 5, after V lost 4 bases and J lost 1 base. This CDR3 has 16 residues. Germline V gene sequence: CDR1 LGHNA, CDR2 YNFKEQ. CDR3 protein: CASSLRTGGSNTEAFF. CDR3 DNA: TGTGCCAGCAGCCTACGGACAGGGGGCTCGAACACTGAAGCTTTCTTT.

The genes are TRBV2 and TRBJ1-2, with D possibly matching TRBD1 (6 bases). Looked up from germline, CDR1 is SNHLY and CDR2 is FYNNEI. V was cut by 3 bases and J by 4 bases, with 15 bases left in between. The CDR3 runs to 15 residues. This CDR3 reads CASSEIRAGVYGYTF. In DNA, the CDR3 is TGTGCCAGCAGTGAGATCCGAGCAGGGGTCTATGGCTACACCTTC. Full variable domain (remainder filled in from reference TRBV2 and TRBJ1-2): EPEVTQTPSHQVTQMGQEVILRCVPISNHLYFYWYRQILGQKVEFLVSFYNNEISEKSEIFDDQFSVERPDGSNFTLKIRSTKLEDSAMYFCASSEIRAGVYGYTFGSGTRLTVV.

This sequence joins TRBV5-1 and TRBJ2-3; possible D gene TRBD1, 6 bases. The length of the CDR3 is 15 residues. CDR1 and CDR2 from the germline V gene are SGHRS and YFSETQ. Trimming removed 0 bases from V and 2 bases from J, with 10 bases in between. CDR3 loop: CASSLGNRDTDTQYF. CDR3 nucleotides: TGCGCCAGCAGCTTGGGAAACAGGGACACAGATACGCAGTATTTT.

This rearrangement joins TRBV25-1 to TRBJ1-1; perhaps TRBD1 as D (6 bases). V lost 8 bases and J lost 1, with 8 bases in between. Germline V lookup: CDR1 MGHDK, CDR2 SYGVNS. This CDR3 spans 12 amino acids. CDR3 amino acids: CASGQPNTEAFF. CDR3 DNA sequence: TGTGCCAGCGGACAGCCGAACACTGAAGCTTTCTTT.

CDR3 sequence reads: CASSHIDRGGGETQYF. In DNA form, the CDR3 reads TGTGCCAGCTCACATATCGACAGGGGCGGCGGCGAGACCCAGTACTTC. The chain joins TRBV18 to TRBJ2-5; 8 bases are shared with TRBD1. With V trimmed by 4 bases and J by 5 bases, 12 bases remained unmatched. The CDR3 is 16 amino acids. Per germline, CDR1 KGHSH and CDR2 LQKENI.

This chain uses TRBV27 with TRBJ2-1, with D possibly being TRBD2 (5 bases). Trimming took off 5 bases at V and 11 bases at J, with 13 bases between the two ends. CDR1 is MNHEY, CDR2 SMNVEV, per germline (reference sequence). This CDR3 is built from 12 residues. CDR3 residues: CASSDLGKKQFF. The CDR3 DNA follows: TGTGCCAGCAGTGACCTCGGGAAGAAGCAGTTCTTC.

The V gene is TRBV6-2 or TRBV6-3, the J gene TRBJ2-1; tentative D call: TRBD2 (6 bases). The CDR3 is 16 amino acids. Germline values: CDR1 MNHEY, CDR2 SVGEGT. Deletions cut 0 bases from V and 0 bases from J, with 9 bases between. The CDR3 DNA reads as TGTGCCAGCAGTTACTCCCGGGAGAGCTCCTACAATGAGCAGTTCTTC. Amino acid sequence: CASSYSRESSYNEQFF.

This sequence joins TRBV7-2 and TRBJ2-1; TRBD2 aligns across 7 bases. CDR1 is SGHTA, CDR2 FQGNSA, per germline. The trim removed 1 base at V and 16 bases at J, leaving 7 bases unmatched. The CDR3 totals 12 residues. The CDR3 loop reads CASSLGSGIRFF. CDR3 nucleotides: TGTGCCAGCAGCTTAGGGAGCGGGATACGTTTCTTC.

This chain uses TRBV7-9 with TRBJ1-4; 7 positions match TRBD1. After removal of 5 bases from V and 0 bases from J, the junction contained 3 bases not matched to a gene. The germline V gene encodes CDR1 SEHNR and CDR2 FQNEAQ (reference sequence). This CDR3 comprises 15 residues. The CDR3 region has the DNA TGTGCCAGCAGCGGAGACAGGGCAACTAATGAAAAACTGTTTTTT. Its protein product is CASSGDRATNEKLFF.